This TCR beta chain was retrieved from a study of blood T cell repertoires in COVID-19. The germline gives CDR1 LGHDT, CDR2 YNNKEL (reference sequence). The junction had 10 bases not matched to a gene; V was cut back by 4 bases and J by 3 bases. The CDR3 extends over 16 amino acids. Here immunoSEQ multiplex PCR was the method, and the copy in TCRdb shows in-frame clones only, minus some. The data hold 70,000 to 85,000 clones, with about 83% observed a single time. The origin of this receptor is a man aged 80 or over with active or convalescent COVID-19. The V and J genes are TRBV3-1 (or the pseudogene TRBV3-2) and TRBJ2-7; 9 positions match TRBD2. The sample comprised peripheral blood. This CDR3 is CASSPDRSGGNYEQYF. CDR3 nucleotides: TGTGCCAGCAGCCCAGACAGGAGCGGGGGGAACTACGAGCAGTACTTC.